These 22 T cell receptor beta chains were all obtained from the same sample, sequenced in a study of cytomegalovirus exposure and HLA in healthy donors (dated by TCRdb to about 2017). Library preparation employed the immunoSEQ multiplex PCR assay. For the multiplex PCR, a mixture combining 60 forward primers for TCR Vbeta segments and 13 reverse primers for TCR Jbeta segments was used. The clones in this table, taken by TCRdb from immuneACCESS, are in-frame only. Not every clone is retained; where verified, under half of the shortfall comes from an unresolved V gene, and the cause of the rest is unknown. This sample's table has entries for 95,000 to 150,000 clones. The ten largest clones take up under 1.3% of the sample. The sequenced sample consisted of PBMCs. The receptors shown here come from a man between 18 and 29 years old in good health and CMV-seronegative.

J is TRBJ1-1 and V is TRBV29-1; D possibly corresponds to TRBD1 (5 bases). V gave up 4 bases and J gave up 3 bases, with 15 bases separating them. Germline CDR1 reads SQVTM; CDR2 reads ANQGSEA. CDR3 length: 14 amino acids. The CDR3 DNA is TGCAGCGTTGTATCTGGGGCTATTTACACTGAAGCTTTCTTT. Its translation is CSVVSGAIYTEAFF.

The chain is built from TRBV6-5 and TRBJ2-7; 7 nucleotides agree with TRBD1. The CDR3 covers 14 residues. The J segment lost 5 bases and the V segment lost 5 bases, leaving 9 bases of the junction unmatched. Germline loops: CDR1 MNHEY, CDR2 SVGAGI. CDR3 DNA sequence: TGTGCCAGCAGTCGAGCACAGGGGCGGAACGAGCAGTACTTC. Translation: CASSRAQGRNEQYF.

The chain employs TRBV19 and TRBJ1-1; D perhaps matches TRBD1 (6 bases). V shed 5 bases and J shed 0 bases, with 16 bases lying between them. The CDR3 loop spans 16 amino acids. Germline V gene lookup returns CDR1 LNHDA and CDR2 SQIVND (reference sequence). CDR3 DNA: TGTGCCAGTAGTCCGGGCGGGGGACAACTGAACACTGAAGCTTTCTTT. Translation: CASSPGGGQLNTEAFF.

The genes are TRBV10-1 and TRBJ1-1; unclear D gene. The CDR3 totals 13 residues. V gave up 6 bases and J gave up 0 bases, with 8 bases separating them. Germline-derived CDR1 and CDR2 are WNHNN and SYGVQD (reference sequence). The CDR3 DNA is TGCGCCAGCAGCCAGGTTATGAACACTGAAGCTTTCTTT. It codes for CASSQVMNTEAFF.

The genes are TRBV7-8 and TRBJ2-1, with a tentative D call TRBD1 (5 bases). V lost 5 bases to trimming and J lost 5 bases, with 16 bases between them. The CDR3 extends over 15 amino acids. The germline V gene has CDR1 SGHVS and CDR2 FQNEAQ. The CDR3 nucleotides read TGTGCCAGCAGCCAGAAACGCGGACACAACAATGAGCAGTTCTTC. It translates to CASSQKRGHNNEQFF.

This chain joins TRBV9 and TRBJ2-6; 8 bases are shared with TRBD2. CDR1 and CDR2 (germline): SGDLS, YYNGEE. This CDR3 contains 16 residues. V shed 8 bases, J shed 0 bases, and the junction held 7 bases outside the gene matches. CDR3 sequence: CASTPREGSGANVLTF. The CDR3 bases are TGTGCCAGTACCCCTCGGGAGGGCTCTGGGGCCAACGTCCTGACTTTC.

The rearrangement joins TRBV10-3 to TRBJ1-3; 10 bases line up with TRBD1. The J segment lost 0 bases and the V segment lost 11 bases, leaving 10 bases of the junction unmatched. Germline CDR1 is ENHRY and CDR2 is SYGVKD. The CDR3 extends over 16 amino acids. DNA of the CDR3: TGTGCCGTGGGACAGGGGTTGACGAGCTCTGGAAACACCATATATTTT. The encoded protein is CAVGQGLTSSGNTIYF.

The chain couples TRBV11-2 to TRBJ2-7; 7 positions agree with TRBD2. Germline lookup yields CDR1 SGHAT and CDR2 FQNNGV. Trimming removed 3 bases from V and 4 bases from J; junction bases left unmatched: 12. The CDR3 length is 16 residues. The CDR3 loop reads CASSFFFRLADYEQYF. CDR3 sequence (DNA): TGTGCCAGCAGCTTCTTTTTTCGGCTAGCGGATTACGAGCAGTACTTC.

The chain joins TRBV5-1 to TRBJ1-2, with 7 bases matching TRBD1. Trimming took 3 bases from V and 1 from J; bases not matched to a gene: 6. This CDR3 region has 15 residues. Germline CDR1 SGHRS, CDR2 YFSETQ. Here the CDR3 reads CASSSGTALNYGYTF. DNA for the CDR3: TGCGCCAGCAGCTCCGGGACAGCCCTTAACTATGGCTACACCTTC.

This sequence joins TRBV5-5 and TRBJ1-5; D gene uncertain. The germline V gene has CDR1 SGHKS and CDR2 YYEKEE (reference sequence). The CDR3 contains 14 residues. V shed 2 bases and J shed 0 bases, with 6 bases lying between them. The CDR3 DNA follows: TGTGCCAGCAGCTTTCGCGGTAGCAATCAGCCCCAGCATTTT. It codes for CASSFRGSNQPQHF. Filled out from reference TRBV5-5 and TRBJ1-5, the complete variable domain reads DAGVTQSPTHLIKTRGQQVTLRCSPISGHKSVSWYQQVLGQGPQFIFQYYEKEERGRGNFPDRFSARQFPNYSSELNVNALLLGDSALYLCASSFRGSNQPQHFGDGTRLSIL.

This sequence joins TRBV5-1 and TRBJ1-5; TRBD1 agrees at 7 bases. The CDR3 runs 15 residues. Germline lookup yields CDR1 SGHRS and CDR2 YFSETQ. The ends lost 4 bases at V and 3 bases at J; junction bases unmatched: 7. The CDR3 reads CASSLEGAPNQPQHF. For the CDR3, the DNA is TGCGCCAGCAGCCTAGAGGGGGCCCCCAATCAGCCCCAGCATTTT.

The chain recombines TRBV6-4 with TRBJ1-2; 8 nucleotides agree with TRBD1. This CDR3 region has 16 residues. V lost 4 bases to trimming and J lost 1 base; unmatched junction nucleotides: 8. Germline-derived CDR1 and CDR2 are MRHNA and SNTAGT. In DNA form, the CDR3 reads TGTGCCAGCAGTGGCGGGACAGGAGGTGGTAACTATGGCTACACCTTC. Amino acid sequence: CASSGGTGGGNYGYTF.

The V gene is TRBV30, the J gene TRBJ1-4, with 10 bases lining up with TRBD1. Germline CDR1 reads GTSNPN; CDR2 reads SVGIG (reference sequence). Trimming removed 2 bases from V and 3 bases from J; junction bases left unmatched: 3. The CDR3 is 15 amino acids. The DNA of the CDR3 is TGTGCCTGGAGTACTGGGACAGGGGCTAATGAAAAACTGTTTTTT. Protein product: CAWSTGTGANEKLFF.

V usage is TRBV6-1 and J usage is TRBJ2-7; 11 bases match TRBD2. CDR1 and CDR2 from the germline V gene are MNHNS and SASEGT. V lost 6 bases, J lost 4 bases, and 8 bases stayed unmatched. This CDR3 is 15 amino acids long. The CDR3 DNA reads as TGTGCCAGCAGCCTAGCGGGAGGTCAGGTTTACGAGCAGTACTTC. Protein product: CASSLAGGQVYEQYF.

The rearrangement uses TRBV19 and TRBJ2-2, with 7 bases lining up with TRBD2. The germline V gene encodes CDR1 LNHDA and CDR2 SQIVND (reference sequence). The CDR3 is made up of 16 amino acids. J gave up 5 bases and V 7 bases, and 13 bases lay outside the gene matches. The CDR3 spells CASTVQRGRKTGELFF. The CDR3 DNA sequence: TGTGCCAGTACAGTCCAGCGGGGCAGGAAAACCGGGGAGCTGTTTTTT.

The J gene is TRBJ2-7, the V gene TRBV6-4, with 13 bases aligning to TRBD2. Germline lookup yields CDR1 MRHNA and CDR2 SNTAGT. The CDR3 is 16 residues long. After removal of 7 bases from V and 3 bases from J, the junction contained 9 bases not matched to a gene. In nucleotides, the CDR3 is TGTGCCAGCATTGGACTAGCGGGAGTTGGGGGCTACGAGCAGTACTTC. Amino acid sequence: CASIGLAGVGGYEQYF.

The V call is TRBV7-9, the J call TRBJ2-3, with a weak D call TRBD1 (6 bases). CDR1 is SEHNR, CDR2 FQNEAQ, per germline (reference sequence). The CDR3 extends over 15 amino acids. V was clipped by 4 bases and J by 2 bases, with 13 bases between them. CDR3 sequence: CASSSTGAYTDTQYF. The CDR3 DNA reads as TGTGCCAGCAGCTCGACAGGAGCCTACACAGATACGCAGTATTTT. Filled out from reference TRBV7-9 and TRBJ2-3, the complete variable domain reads DTGVSQNPRHKITKRGQNVTFRCDPISEHNRLYWYRQTLGQGPEFLTYFQNEAQLEKSRLLSDRFSAERPKGSFSTLEIQRTEQGDSAMYLCASSSTGAYTDTQYFGPGTRLTVL.

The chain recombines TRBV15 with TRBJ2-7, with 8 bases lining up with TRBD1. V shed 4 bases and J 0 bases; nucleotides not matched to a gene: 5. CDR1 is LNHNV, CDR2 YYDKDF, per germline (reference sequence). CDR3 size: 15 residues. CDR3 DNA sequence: TGTGCCACCAGCACGCGGACAGGGAACTCCTACGAGCAGTACTTC. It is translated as CATSTRTGNSYEQYF.

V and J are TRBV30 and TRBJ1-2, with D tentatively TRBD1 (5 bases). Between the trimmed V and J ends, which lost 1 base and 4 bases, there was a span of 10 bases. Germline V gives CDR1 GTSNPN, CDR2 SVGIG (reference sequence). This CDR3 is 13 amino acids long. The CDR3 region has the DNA TGTGCCTGGAGTGAACAGGATTTCTATGGCTACACCTTC. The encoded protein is CAWSEQDFYGYTF.

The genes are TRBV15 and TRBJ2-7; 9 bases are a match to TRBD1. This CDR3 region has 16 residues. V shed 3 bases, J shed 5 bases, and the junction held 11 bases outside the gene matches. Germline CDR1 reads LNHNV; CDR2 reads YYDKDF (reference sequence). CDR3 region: CATSSTQGAALHEQYF. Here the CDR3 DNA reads TGTGCCACCAGCAGCACACAGGGGGCGGCGTTGCACGAGCAGTACTTC.

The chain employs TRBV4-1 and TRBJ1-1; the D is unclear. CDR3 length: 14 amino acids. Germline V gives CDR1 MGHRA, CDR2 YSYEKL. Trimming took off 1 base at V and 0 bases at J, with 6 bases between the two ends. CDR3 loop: CASSQGWLNTEAFF. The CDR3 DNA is TGCGCCAGCAGCCAAGGGTGGCTGAACACTGAAGCTTTCTTT.

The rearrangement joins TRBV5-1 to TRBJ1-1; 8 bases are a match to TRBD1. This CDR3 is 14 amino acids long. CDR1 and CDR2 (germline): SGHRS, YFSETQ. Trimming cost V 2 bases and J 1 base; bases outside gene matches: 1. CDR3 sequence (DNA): TGCGCCAGCAGCTTCGGGACAGGGAACACTGAAGCTTTCTTT. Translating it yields CASSFGTGNTEAFF.